This T cell receptor (beta chain) was recovered during a study of OX40 agonist ivuxolimab in advanced cancers. Study results and limitations: Some of the lowest clonal expansion was seen in partial responders at 0.1-3.0 mg/kg. The mean number of expanded clones was higher in CD8+ T cells than in CD4+.

Trimming at V came to 3 bases and at J to 11 bases, leaving 4 bases not matched to a gene. Germline CDR1 reads MDHEN; CDR2 reads SYDVKM. This CDR3 has 12 residues. With respect to this clone: Its antigen is not identified.

Sequencing used immunoSEQ multiplex PCR; TCRdb keeps in-frame clones, though not all of them. Of 85,000 to 100,000 clones in the sample, approximately 85% were seen once. The chain employs TRBV28 and TRBJ2-7; 10 nucleotides match TRBD2. Sequenced here: CD4+ or CD8+ T cells sorted from blood, sampled in a trial of the OX40 agonist ivuxolimab. The sequence was collected from an adult with an advanced solid tumor such as melanoma, head and neck, liver or kidney cancer. CDR3 bases: TGTGCCAGCAGTTTGCTAGCGGGAGATAAGTACTTC. Its translation: CASSLLAGDKYF.